This entry lists 17 T cell receptor beta chains sequenced from one sample in a study of cytomegalovirus exposure and HLA in healthy donors. PCR primers comprised 60 Vbeta and 13 Jbeta primers. Assay used: immunoSEQ multiplex PCR; TCRdb lists only in-frame clones, some missing. The sample yields approximately 160,000 clones, 60% to 80% seen once. Sequenced sample: PBMCs. The receptor source for this set is a man younger than 30 in good health and CMV-seropositive.

The rearrangement joins TRBV4-1 to TRBJ1-3; perhaps TRBD1 as D (5 bases). Per germline, CDR1 MGHRA and CDR2 YSYEKL. The CDR3 is 14 amino acids. V was pared by 6 bases and J by 7 bases, with 16 bases between. CDR3 region: CASRGVMVGNTIYF. In nucleotides, the CDR3 is TGCGCCAGCAGAGGGGTTATGGTAGGGAACACCATATATTTT.

This clone was found a few times. The rearrangement joins TRBV6-6 to TRBJ2-2; D may be TRBD1 (6 bases). There are 16 residues in the CDR3. Germline lookup yields CDR1 MNHNY and CDR2 SVGAGI (reference sequence). V lost 4 bases, J lost 0 bases, and 12 bases lay in between. The CDR3 loop is CASSSIGGPNTGELFF. Here the CDR3 DNA reads TGTGCCAGCAGTTCGATTGGGGGCCCGAACACCGGGGAGCTGTTTTTT.

The J gene is TRBJ1-1, the V gene TRBV28, with TRBD1 matching over 7 bases. V dropped 7 bases and J dropped 3; count of bases not matched to a gene: 11. The CDR3 loop spans 15 amino acids. CDR1 is MDHEN, CDR2 SYDVKM, per germline. The DNA for the CDR3 is TGTGCCAGCACTAACTCCGGGACAGCGTACACTGAAGCTTTCTTT. Its translation: CASTNSGTAYTEAFF.

The V and J genes are TRBV2 and TRBJ2-5; 16 bases align to TRBD2. The V gene end was trimmed by 6 bases and the J gene end by 4 bases; junction bases not matched to a gene: 11. Germline CDR1 reads SNHLY; CDR2 reads FYNNEI. This CDR3 comprises 18 residues. The CDR3 sequence: CASSPPGTSGGARETQYF. CDR3 sequence (DNA): TGTGCCAGCAGCCCGCCCGGGACTAGCGGGGGGGCCCGAGAGACCCAGTACTTC. Together with reference TRBV2 and TRBJ2-5, the CDR3 gives the full variable domain: EPEVTQTPSHQVTQMGQEVILRCVPISNHLYFYWYRQILGQKVEFLVSFYNNEISEKSEIFDDQFSVERPDGSNFTLKIRSTKLEDSAMYFCASSPPGTSGGARETQYFGPGTRLLVL.

The chain recombines TRBV27 with TRBJ2-4; weak D call: TRBD1 (5 bases). This CDR3 spans 17 amino acids. V gave up 5 bases and J gave up 1 base, with 18 bases separating them. Germline-derived CDR1 and CDR2 are MNHEY and SMNVEV (reference sequence). The CDR3 region has the DNA TGTGCCAGCAGTGGATCCTGGACATTCCTGGCCAAAAACATTCAGTACTTC. This encodes CASSGSWTFLAKNIQYF.

This chain links TRBV5-4 with TRBJ1-1, with D perhaps TRBD1 (5 bases). Trimming pared 4 bases from V and 2 bases from J, leaving 9 bases between. Germline V gene lookup returns CDR1 SGHNT and CDR2 YYREEE (reference sequence). The CDR3 length is 13 residues. The CDR3 spells CASSADSNTEAFF. The CDR3 bases are TGTGCCAGCAGCGCCGACAGCAACACTGAAGCTTTCTTT.

This clone has just a few counts. The gene calls are TRBV5-1 and TRBJ1-2; no clear D. Germline assignment: CDR1 SGHRS and CDR2 YFSETQ. V shed 0 bases and J shed 3 bases, with 12 bases lying between them. The CDR3 loop spans 15 amino acids. The CDR3 nucleotides read TGCGCCAGCAGCTTGGCTGGGGAGACTTACTATGGCTACACCTTC. This sequence encodes CASSLAGETYYGYTF.

This clone was observed once. CDR3 in amino acids: CASSSTDSGNTIYF. The DNA for the CDR3 is TGCGCCAGCAGTTCGACAGACTCTGGAAACACCATATATTTT. This rearrangement joins TRBV5-1 to TRBJ1-3, with D perhaps matching TRBD1 (5 bases). The CDR3 sequence is 14 residues long. Germline-derived CDR1 and CDR2 are SGHRS and YFSETQ. Trimming cost V 5 bases and J 0 bases, with 9 bases left between them.

The chain carries TRBV6-5 and TRBJ1-5, with TRBD1 matching 7 bases. Losses at the gene ends were 5 bases for V and 2 bases for J; bases not matched to a gene: 6. The germline gives CDR1 MNHEY, CDR2 SVGAGI. CDR3 length equals 15 residues. CDR3 bases: TGTGCCAGCAGTACCGGGACAGCCCGCAATCAGCCCCAGCATTTT. Translation: CASSTGTARNQPQHF.

This chain links TRBV4-1 with TRBJ2-5; a possible D gene is TRBD2 (6 bases). Germline V lookup: CDR1 MGHRA, CDR2 YSYEKL. Trimming left V 4 bases short and J 4 bases short, with 16 bases between. This CDR3 has 15 amino acids. CDR3 coding DNA: TGCGCCAGCAGCCCCCGGGAGATTGGAGGAGAGACCCAGTACTTC. Amino acid sequence: CASSPREIGGETQYF.

The gene calls are TRBV5-6 and TRBJ2-4; 8 bases match TRBD2. V lost 4 bases to trimming and J lost 7 bases; unmatched junction nucleotides: 7. The germline CDR1 and CDR2 sequences are SGHDT and YYEEEE. The CDR3 contains 14 residues. CDR3 loop: CASSRDPGGNIQYF. CDR3 DNA: TGTGCCAGCAGCCGGGATCCGGGGGGGAACATTCAGTACTTC.

This clone was observed once. Other DNA variants within this sample encode the same CDR3. The chain is built from TRBV7-9 and TRBJ1-1; no reliable D call. The ends were cut back, 2 bases at V and 1 base at J, with 5 bases in the middle. The CDR3 has 13 residues. CDR1 and CDR2 from the germline V gene are SEHNR and FQNEAQ (reference sequence). The CDR3 loop reads CASSLTENTEAFF. The CDR3 coding sequence is TGTGCCAGCAGCTTAACAGAGAACACTGAAGCTTTCTTT.

The chain recombines TRBV7-8 with TRBJ1-2, with D maybe TRBD1 (5 bases). Germline V lookup: CDR1 SGHVS, CDR2 FQNEAQ. Trimming shortened V by 1 base and J by 2 bases, and 8 bases separated the two germline ends. The CDR3 spans 14 residues. The CDR3 loop reads CASSLEGQNYGYTF. The CDR3 coding sequence is TGTGCCAGCAGCTTAGAAGGACAAAACTATGGCTACACCTTC.

This clone was seen only once. This sequence joins TRBV6-5 and TRBJ1-2; 8 bases fit TRBD1. The germline V gene encodes CDR1 MNHEY and CDR2 SVGAGI. The CDR3 runs to 13 residues. Trimming at V came to 8 bases and at J to 4 bases, leaving 6 bases not matched to a gene. This CDR3 is CASWSTGVYGYTF. CDR3 DNA sequence: TGTGCCAGCTGGTCGACAGGGGTCTATGGCTACACCTTC.

The chain combines TRBV6-1 with TRBJ1-1, with D hard to call. Germline CDR1 is MNHNS and CDR2 is SASEGT. This CDR3 has 12 residues. V lost 7 bases and J lost 6, with 12 bases in between. The CDR3 spells CASTPRRSEAFF. CDR3 DNA: TGTGCCAGCACCCCTCGTAGATCTGAAGCTTTCTTT.

V gene TRBV29-1 combines with J gene TRBJ1-2, with 9 bases lining up with TRBD1. The trim removed 7 bases at V and 5 bases at J, leaving 8 bases unmatched. Germline CDR1 SQVTM, CDR2 ANQGSEA. The CDR3 covers 13 residues. CDR3 nucleotide sequence: TGCAGCGCTAACAGGGGGCGCGAATATGGCTACACCTTC. It specifies CSANRGREYGYTF.

CDR3 nucleotides: TGTGCCAGCAGAAGGGCGGGAGCGGTGGATACGCAGTATTTT. It is translated as CASRRAGAVDTQYF. The chain couples TRBV27 to TRBJ2-3, with TRBD2 identical over 7 bases. This CDR3 comprises 14 residues. J lost 6 bases, V lost 6 bases, and 9 bases had no gene match. Germline CDR1 and CDR2: MNHEY and SMNVEV (reference sequence).